This entry features one T cell receptor beta chain sequence. One junction end does not reproduce the germline sequence, and a read error may be involved. This record belongs to a study of graft-versus-host responses after intestinal transplantation. CDR1 is SSHAT and CDR2 is FNYEAQ in the germline V gene (reference sequence). CDR3 length equals 16 residues. Only in-frame clones appear in the TCRdb table, and some are missing; sequencing was by immunoSEQ multiplex PCR. The repertoire holds about 97,000 clones, more than 80% seen once, with about 16% in the top ten. The V gene is TRBV7-7, the J gene TRBJ1-1; TRBD1 agrees at 7 bases. This TCR was sampled from a human patient who received an intestinal transplant, so some T cells may come from the graft donor. The sample consisted of PBMCs, taken around 450 days after intestinal transplant. The CDR3 nucleotides are TGTGCTAGCAGCTTAGGGACAGTGCCTACGAACACTGAAGCTTTCTTT. The encoded protein is CASSLGTVPTNTEAFF.